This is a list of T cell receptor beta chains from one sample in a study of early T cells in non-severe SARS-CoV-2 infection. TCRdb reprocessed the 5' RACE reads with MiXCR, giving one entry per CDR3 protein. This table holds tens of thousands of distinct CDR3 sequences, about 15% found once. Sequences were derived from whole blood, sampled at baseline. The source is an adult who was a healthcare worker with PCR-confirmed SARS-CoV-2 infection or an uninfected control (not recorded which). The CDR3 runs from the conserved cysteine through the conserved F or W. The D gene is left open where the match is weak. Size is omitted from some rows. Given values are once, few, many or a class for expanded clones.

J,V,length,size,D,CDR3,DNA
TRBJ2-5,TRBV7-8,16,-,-,CASSFTIEDVLETQYF,TGTGCCAGCAGCTTTACCATAGAGGATGTATTGGAGACCCAGTACTTC
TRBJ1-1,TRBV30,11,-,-,CAWSRLTEAFF,TGTGCCTGGAGCAGGTTAACTGAAGCTTTCTTT
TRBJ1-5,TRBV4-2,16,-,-,CASSQEAIQRNQPQHF,TGTGCCAGCAGCCAAGAGGCAATTCAACGCAATCAGCCCCAGCATTTT
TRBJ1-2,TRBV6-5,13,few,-,CAAHISGFYGYTF,TGTGCCGCACACATTTCTGGGTTTTATGGCTACACCTTC
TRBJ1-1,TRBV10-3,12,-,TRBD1,CAIRQGNTEAFF,TGTGCCATCCGACAGGGGAACACTGAAGCTTTCTTT
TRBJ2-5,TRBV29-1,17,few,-,CSVARPGAVFGQETQYF,TGCAGCGTTGCAAGACCAGGGGCGGTTTTTGGACAAGAGACCCAGTACTTC
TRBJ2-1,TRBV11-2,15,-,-,CASSPKVLIASEQFF,TGTGCCAGCAGCCCGAAAGTTCTCATAGCCAGCGAGCAGTTCTTC
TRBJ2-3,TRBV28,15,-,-,CASSLTWGSTDTQYF,TGTGCCAGCAGTCTCACGTGGGGATCCACAGATACGCAGTATTTT
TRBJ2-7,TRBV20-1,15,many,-,CSAKFPFSSSYEQYF,TGCAGTGCTAAATTCCCGTTCTCTAGCTCCTACGAGCAGTACTTC
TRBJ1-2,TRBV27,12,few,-,CASRGMAYGYTF,TGTGCCAGCAGGGGAATGGCCTATGGCTACACCTTC
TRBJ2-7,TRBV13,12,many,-,CASSPRSSEQYF,TGTGCCAGCAGCCCAAGGTCGAGCGAGCAGTACTTC